The 23 T cell receptor beta chains presented below share a single source sample, sequenced in a study of Graves' ophthalmopathy and Graves' hyperthyroidism. Amplification of TCR beta CDR3 regions used RNA transcripts. RT-PCR was first run with HTBI primers, then multiplex PCR in a second round. MiXCR, applied by TCRdb to the multiplex PCR reads, yields one record per CDR3 protein. The table shows some 1.1 million distinct CDR3 sequences, with about 36% occurring only once. The sequenced sample consisted of peripheral blood or thyroid tissue (not recorded which). These receptors were taken from an adult man with Graves' hyperthyroidism.

The chain recombines TRBV4-3 with TRBJ1-4, with D unresolved. Trimming left V 1 base short and J 0 bases short, with 12 bases between. This CDR3 spans 17 amino acids. Germline V lookup: CDR1 LGHNA, CDR2 YSLEER. CDR3 in amino acids: CASSQAQFLTTNEKLFF. Written as DNA, the CDR3 is TGCGCCAGCAGCCAAGCCCAGTTTCTGACAACTAATGAAAAACTGTTTTTT.

This clonotype was observed at least ten times. CDR3: CASSLGRGVPYEQYF. The CDR3 region has the DNA TGTGCCAGCAGCTTAGGTAGGGGGGTACCCTACGAGCAGTACTTC. The V gene is TRBV7-9, the J gene TRBJ2-7, with D perhaps TRBD1 or TRBD2 (6 bases each). The CDR3 spans 15 residues. Trimming pared 1 base from V and 2 bases from J, leaving 12 bases between. CDR1 is SEHNR, CDR2 FQNEAQ, per germline (reference sequence).

This clonotype was observed at least ten times. The CDR3 loop is CSVEFSGETYEQYF. CDR3 sequence (DNA): TGCAGCGTTGAATTTAGCGGAGAAACCTACGAGCAGTACTTC. The chain is built from TRBV29-1 and TRBJ2-7; weak D call: TRBD2 (6 bases). The V gene lost 2 bases and the J gene lost 2 bases, with 13 bases spanning the gap. Germline V gene sequence: CDR1 SQVTM, CDR2 ANQGSEA. This CDR3 region has 14 residues.

This clonotype was detected ten times or more. The junction does not match germline at one end; this may be a read error. The chain couples TRBV7-9 to TRBJ2-7; a weak D match, TRBD1 (6 bases). Germline V gene lookup returns CDR1 SEHNR and CDR2 FQNEAQ (reference sequence). The CDR3 is 13 amino acids. The CDR3 here is CASRPPGQWELSF. As DNA, the CDR3 is TGTGCCAGCAGACCTCCGGGACAATGGGAACTTTCGTTC.

V usage is TRBV20-1 and J usage is TRBJ2-3, with D unresolved. There are 14 residues in the CDR3. V was shortened by 5 bases and J by 1 base, with 13 bases between the two germline ends. CDR1 and CDR2 from the germline V gene are DFQATT and SNEGSKA (reference sequence). In DNA form, the CDR3 reads TGCAGTGCTGGCTTGAGTGGAGGCACAGATACGCAGTATTTT. It yields the protein CSAGLSGGTDTQYF.

This clonotype has a count of ten or more. The V call is TRBV12-3 or TRBV12-4, the J call TRBJ1-2; D is ambiguous. CDR3 length equals 16 residues. V was pared by 5 bases and J by 0 bases, with 16 bases between. The CDR3 spells CASSPSGGRTNYGYTF. In nucleotides, the CDR3 is TGTGCCAGCAGTCCTAGTGGTGGACGGACTAACTATGGCTACACCTTC.

The CDR3 reads CASSDWDLDRPYGYTF. CDR3 coding DNA: TGTGCCAGCAGTGACTGGGATCTGGACAGACCCTATGGCTACACCTTC. The chain uses TRBV25-1 and TRBJ1-2; tentative D call: TRBD1 (6 bases). V was pared by 3 bases and J by 4 bases, with 18 bases between. Looked up from germline, CDR1 is MGHDK and CDR2 is SYGVNS. The CDR3 has 16 residues.

This clonotype was detected ten times or more. The chain uses TRBV6-2 or TRBV6-3 and TRBJ1-2; 8 bases match TRBD1. This CDR3 is built from 12 residues. Germline V gene sequence: CDR1 MNHEY, CDR2 SVGEGT. J was trimmed by 3 bases and V by 6 bases; bases with no gene match: 0. The CDR3 loop reads CASRQGDYGYTF. In nucleotides, the CDR3 is TGTGCCAGCAGACAGGGGGACTATGGCTACACCTTC.

The chain couples TRBV20-1 to TRBJ1-6; D not certain. The germline V gene encodes CDR1 DFQATT and CDR2 SNEGSKA (reference sequence). The CDR3 is 11 residues long. V dropped 4 bases and J dropped 7 bases, with 5 bases sitting between them. CDR3: CSAKGNSPLHF. CDR3 bases: TGCAGTGCTAAAGGGAATTCACCCCTCCACTTT.

V gene TRBV7-9 combines with J gene TRBJ1-5, with 11 bases fitting TRBD1. V dropped 3 bases and J dropped 7; count of bases not matched to a gene: 5. The germline V gene encodes CDR1 SEHNR and CDR2 FQNEAQ (reference sequence). The length of the CDR3 is 15 residues. The CDR3 DNA reads TGTGCCAGCAGCTTTTCCGGGGACAGGGGGCAGCCCCAGCATTTT. It translates to CASSFSGDRGQPQHF. Combining the CDR3 with reference TRBV7-9 and TRBJ1-5 gives the whole variable domain DTGVSQNPRHKITKRGQNVTFRCDPISEHNRLYWYRQTLGQGPEFLTYFQNEAQLEKSRLLSDRFSAERPKGSFSTLEIQRTEQGDSAMYLCASSFSGDRGQPQHFGDGTRLSIL.

This clonotype was found a few times. The chain combines TRBV10-3 with TRBJ1-5; 10 bases line up with TRBD1. V was clipped by 2 bases and J by 5 bases; unmatched bases: 0. This CDR3 is built from 14 residues. From germline, CDR1 is ENHRY and CDR2 SYGVKD. This CDR3 is CAISEGTGDQPQHF. The CDR3 DNA follows: TGTGCCATCAGTGAGGGGACAGGGGATCAGCCCCAGCATTTT.

The rearrangement links TRBV24-1 to TRBJ1-5; D perhaps matches TRBD1 (5 bases). V was shortened by 11 bases and J by 3 bases, with 16 bases between the two germline ends. The CDR3 sequence is 14 residues long. CDR1 is KGHDR and CDR2 is SFDVKD in the germline V gene. CDR3 bases: TGTGCCAACAAATGGGGCAGGGCCAATCAGCCCCAGCATTTT. Encoded protein: CANKWGRANQPQHF.

This clonotype was seen ten or more times. This chain connects TRBV20-1 to TRBJ2-7, with 7 positions matching TRBD1. The germline CDR1 and CDR2 sequences are DFQATT and SNEGSKA (reference sequence). V lost 4 bases, J lost 4 bases, and 10 bases stayed unmatched. The CDR3 is 14 residues long. The CDR3 spells CSAIRKGGYYEQYF. The CDR3 bases are TGCAGTGCTATACGCAAAGGGGGCTATTACGAGCAGTACTTC.

This clonotype occurred many times. For the CDR3, the DNA is TGTGCCAGTAGTATAGGGGAGAGTAGAACACCAAGAGAGCCCCAGCATTTT. Its protein is CASSIGESRTPREPQHF. The chain links TRBV19 to TRBJ1-5; unclear D gene. The CDR3 is made up of 17 amino acids. Trimming cost V 1 base and J 8 bases, with 21 bases left between them. Germline assignment: CDR1 LNHDA and CDR2 SQIVND (reference sequence).

On this clonotype itself: At one boundary the junction diverges from the germline segment, which might be a read error. The chain combines TRBV27 with TRBJ1-2; maybe TRBD1 (5 bases). The CDR3 loop spans 13 amino acids. Germline V lookup: CDR1 MNHEY, CDR2 SMNVEV (reference sequence). The CDR3 DNA reads as TGTGCCAGCAGCCCTCAGGGAGTTTATGACTACACCTTC. It yields the protein CASSPQGVYDYTF.

The V gene is TRBV27, the J gene TRBJ2-7, with D tentatively TRBD2 (6 bases). Looked up from germline, CDR1 is MNHEY and CDR2 is SMNVEV (reference sequence). Trimming removed 10 bases from V and 1 base from J, with 14 bases in between. This CDR3 comprises 13 residues. CDR3 loop: CATWRAGSYEQYF. In DNA form, the CDR3 reads TGTGCCACGTGGCGCGCGGGATCCTACGAGCAGTACTTC.

The rearrangement links TRBV10-3 to TRBJ1-5, with 12 bases that match TRBD1. After removal of 10 bases from V and 11 bases from J, the junction contained 15 bases not matched to a gene. The CDR3 contains 15 residues. Germline V gives CDR1 ENHRY, CDR2 SYGVKD. This CDR3 reads CASSDRDRGQETQHF. DNA of the CDR3: TGTGCCAGCTCAGACCGGGACAGGGGGCAAGAGACCCAGCATTTT.

The chain recombines TRBV20-1 with TRBJ2-7; weak D call: TRBD2 (7 bases). The CDR3 is 16 residues long. Trimming pared 6 bases from V and 1 base from J, leaving 22 bases between. CDR1 DFQATT and CDR2 SNEGSKA come from the germline V gene (reference sequence). Written as DNA, the CDR3 is TGCAGTGCAGCCGGTGGGGGGGCCCGTCAGTCCTACGAGCAGTACTTC. Encoded protein: CSAAGGGARQSYEQYF.

Many counts were recorded for this clonotype. The chain is built from TRBV2 and TRBJ2-2; 9 positions agree with TRBD1. The CDR3 is 15 amino acids. V shed 9 bases and J 3 bases; nucleotides not matched to a gene: 8. CDR1 and CDR2 from the germline V gene are SNHLY and FYNNEI. CDR3: CASQQGAADTGELFF. DNA of the CDR3: TGTGCCAGTCAACAGGGGGCGGCTGACACCGGGGAGCTGTTTTTT.

This clonotype was counted many times. The CDR3 bases are TGTGCCACCAGCACATTCCTCGGGCCGCGGGAGCTGTTTTTT. Residues: CATSTFLGPRELFF. V gene TRBV15 combines with J gene TRBJ2-2; D is undetermined. The V gene lost 4 bases and the J gene lost 9 bases, with 15 bases spanning the gap. The germline V gene encodes CDR1 LNHNV and CDR2 YYDKDF (reference sequence). This CDR3 contains 14 residues.

The gene calls are TRBV19 and TRBJ2-7; D perhaps matches TRBD1 (6 bases). The germline gives CDR1 LNHDA, CDR2 SQIVND (reference sequence). The length of the CDR3 is 16 residues. Trimming pared 2 bases from V and 1 base from J, leaving 15 bases between. As DNA, the CDR3 is TGTGCCAGTAGTATACCGGTACAGGGTAGGTCCTACGAGCAGTACTTC. Translated: CASSIPVQGRSYEQYF.

This clonotype was seen a few times. This rearrangement joins TRBV5-1 to TRBJ2-7; TRBD2 aligns across 7 bases. CDR3 length equals 16 residues. V trimming: 0 bases; J trimming: 2 bases; junction bases outside the gene matches: 8. Germline V gene lookup returns CDR1 SGHRS and CDR2 YFSETQ. The CDR3 protein is CASSLVEVAGAYEQYF. In DNA, the CDR3 is TGCGCCAGCAGCTTGGTAGAAGTAGCGGGCGCCTACGAGCAGTACTTC.

This chain links TRBV29-1 with TRBJ2-7; a possible D gene is TRBD2 (6 bases). The CDR3 contains 12 residues. Trimming took 5 bases from V and 7 from J, leaving 15 bases between them. Germline values: CDR1 SQVTM, CDR2 ANQGSEA. The CDR3 nucleotides are TGCAGCGTTACAGGAGGAGGGCGAGAGCAGTACTTC. Translated, it gives CSVTGGGREQYF.